These T cell receptor beta chains were read from a single sample in a study of blood T cell repertoires in COVID-19. TCRdb's copy holds only in-frame clones and misses some; the assay was immunoSEQ multiplex PCR. Among 97,000 or so clones listed, roughly nine tenths were seen once. The sequencing sample was made of peripheral blood. All receptors derive from a man between 50 and 59 years old with acute or convalescent COVID-19. CDR3s include the opening cysteine and the closing phenylalanine or tryptophan. A D gene is named only where the DNA matches it firmly. The size entry is marked missing in some rows and otherwise reads once, few, many or a size class.

v_call: TRBV27; j_call: TRBJ1-2; clone_size: once; d_call: TRBD1; cdr3_nt: TGTGCCAGCAGGGGGACAGGGGGCGCAAGGGATGGCTACACCTTC; cdr3_aa: CASRGTGGARDGYTF
v_call: TRBV6-5; j_call: TRBJ2-7; clone_size: -; d_call: -; cdr3_nt: TGTGCCAGCAGAGGGGTTTGGGGCGTCTACGAGCAGTACTTC; cdr3_aa: CASRGVWGVYEQYF
v_call: TRBV6-5; j_call: TRBJ2-7; clone_size: -; d_call: TRBD1; cdr3_nt: TGTGCCAGCAGTTACTCCAACAGGGGGCTGTACGAGCAGTACTTC; cdr3_aa: CASSYSNRGLYEQYF
v_call: TRBV7-2; j_call: TRBJ2-7; clone_size: few; d_call: TRBD2; cdr3_nt: TGTGCCAGCAGCTTGGCGGTAACCGGGACTAGCAAGGGCGAGCAGTACTTC; cdr3_aa: CASSLAVTGTSKGEQYF
v_call: TRBV19; j_call: TRBJ1-1; clone_size: few; d_call: -; cdr3_nt: TGTGCCAGTAGTATCAAAAAGGGGAAGTCCGCTGAAGCTTTCTTT; cdr3_aa: CASSIKKGKSAEAFF
v_call: TRBV11-2; j_call: TRBJ1-2; clone_size: -; d_call: TRBD1; cdr3_nt: TGTGCCAGCAGCTTAGACGGGACAGCCTATGGCTACACCTTC; cdr3_aa: CASSLDGTAYGYTF
v_call: TRBV2; j_call: TRBJ2-4; clone_size: -; d_call: -; cdr3_nt: TGTGCCAGCAGTCTTTCCCCGTCCAAAAACATTCAGTACTTC; cdr3_aa: CASSLSPSKNIQYF
v_call: TRBV4-1; j_call: TRBJ2-3; clone_size: -; d_call: TRBD2; cdr3_nt: TGCGCCAGCAGCTTGTTCCCGACTAGCGGGCAAGGGCAAACAGATACGCAGTATTTT; cdr3_aa: CASSLFPTSGQGQTDTQYF
v_call: TRBV19; j_call: TRBJ2-5; clone_size: -; d_call: -; cdr3_nt: TGTGCCAGTAGTGTACAGGGAAAACAAGAGACCCAGTACTTC; cdr3_aa: CASSVQGKQETQYF
v_call: TRBV3-1/TRBV3-2; j_call: TRBJ2-3; clone_size: -; d_call: -; cdr3_nt: TGTGCCAGCAGCCGAGACCGTGTGGATACGCAGTATTTT; cdr3_aa: CASSRDRVDTQYF
v_call: TRBV2; j_call: TRBJ1-1; clone_size: -; d_call: -; cdr3_nt: TGTGCCAGCAGTGGCGGCAGGGCCACTGAAGCTTTCTTT; cdr3_aa: CASSGGRATEAFF
v_call: TRBV30; j_call: TRBJ2-5; clone_size: -; d_call: -; cdr3_nt: TGTGCCTGGGACCCAGGTCGAGAGACCCAGTACTTC; cdr3_aa: CAWDPGRETQYF
v_call: TRBV7-9; j_call: TRBJ2-7; clone_size: few; d_call: TRBD1; cdr3_nt: TGTGCCAGCAGCCACGGGACAGGTCCTTCCTACGAGCAGTACTTC; cdr3_aa: CASSHGTGPSYEQYF
v_call: TRBV28; j_call: TRBJ1-5; clone_size: -; d_call: -; cdr3_nt: TGTGCCAGCAGTTTACGATCTGGACGCCCGGGGCAGCCCCAGCATTTT; cdr3_aa: CASSLRSGRPGQPQHF